Shown below are 21 T cell receptor beta chains from a single sample sequenced in a study of long-term antiretroviral therapy in people with HIV. Running of the v3.0 immunoSEQ assay took place at survey level. Some clones are missing from TCRdb's copy, which holds only in-frame ones; the method was immunoSEQ multiplex PCR. The table has approximately 7,900 clones, around 79% seen once. This material consisted of unsorted PBMCs, taken 0.1 years after starting antiretroviral therapy. These receptors came from a man aged 40-49 years with HIV.

V gene TRBV10-3 combines with J gene TRBJ1-5; D unresolved. Germline CDR1 ENHRY, CDR2 SYGVKD. The germline V and J ends were trimmed by 9 bases and 6 bases, with 27 bases remaining between them. The CDR3 contains 17 residues. CDR3 protein: CAIGPTAAGFDGQPQHF. As DNA, the CDR3 is TGTGCCATTGGACCAACAGCGGCCGGTTTTGACGGTCAGCCCCAGCATTTT.

J is TRBJ2-2 and V is TRBV5-5, with TRBD2 matching 11 bases. Germline V gene sequence: CDR1 SGHKS, CDR2 YYEKEE (reference sequence). The CDR3 spans 18 residues. J lost 1 base, V lost 4 bases, and 9 bases had no gene match. The CDR3 DNA follows: TGTGCCAGCAGCCAAACGGCTAGCGGGGGGTTGAACACCGGGGAGCTGTTTTTT. This translates into CASSQTASGGLNTGELFF.

This chain uses TRBV6-5 with TRBJ2-2, with 7 bases lining up with TRBD1. The CDR3 extends over 15 amino acids. J was trimmed by 5 bases and V by 4 bases; bases with no gene match: 7. The germline V gene has CDR1 MNHEY and CDR2 SVGAGI. CDR3 nucleotides: TGTGCCAGCAGTTCCGGGACAGATGAAACCGGGGAGCTGTTTTTT. Translated: CASSSGTDETGELFF.

This sequence joins TRBV30 and TRBJ2-7; either TRBD1 or TRBD2 may fit D (6 bases each). V gave up 4 bases and J gave up 2 bases, with 9 bases separating them. CDR3 length equals 12 residues. From germline, CDR1 is GTSNPN and CDR2 SVGIG (reference sequence). CDR3 amino acids: CAWNREAYEQYF. In nucleotides, the CDR3 is TGTGCCTGGAACAGGGAGGCCTACGAGCAGTACTTC.

This clone was seen once. This chain uses TRBV29-1 with TRBJ2-5; D possibly corresponds to TRBD2 (5 bases). Trimming shortened V by 4 bases and J by 1 base, and 7 bases separated the two germline ends. This CDR3 is 12 amino acids long. From germline, CDR1 is SQVTM and CDR2 ANQGSEA. The chain's CDR3 is CSVGEPQETQYF. CDR3 sequence (DNA): TGCAGCGTTGGGGAGCCCCAAGAGACCCAGTACTTC.

The chain employs TRBV7-9 and TRBJ1-1; D is uncertain. This CDR3 has 13 amino acids. Germline-derived CDR1 and CDR2 are SEHNR and FQNEAQ (reference sequence). Deletions cut 9 bases from V and 3 bases from J, with 14 bases between. The DNA of the CDR3 is TGTGCCAGTTTACGGGCGGGAGACACTGAAGCTTTCTTT. This encodes CASLRAGDTEAFF.

The genes are TRBV18 and TRBJ1-6; TRBD1 matches at 7 bases. The J segment lost 1 base and the V segment lost 3 bases, leaving 6 bases of the junction unmatched. The germline gives CDR1 KGHSH, CDR2 LQKENI. The CDR3 has 17 amino acids. The CDR3 loop reads CASSPMAGGSYNSPLHF. Here the CDR3 DNA reads TGTGCCAGCTCACCGATGGCAGGGGGTTCCTATAATTCACCCCTCCACTTT.

The chain carries TRBV27 and TRBJ1-2; 7 bases line up with TRBD1. Germline trimming cut 2 bases from V and 0 bases from J; bases unmatched to any gene: 3. Per the germline V gene, CDR1 is MNHEY and CDR2 is SMNVEV (reference sequence). The CDR3 is 15 amino acids. The CDR3 nucleotides read TGTGCCAGCAGTTTAGCCCAGGGGGCTAACTATGGCTACACCTTC. Its translation is CASSLAQGANYGYTF.

This clone was detected only a few times. This chain uses TRBV6-1 with TRBJ2-5, with 7 bases aligning to TRBD2. Germline V gene data show CDR1 as MNHNS and CDR2 as SASEGT. The CDR3 covers 13 residues. After removal of 7 bases from V and 3 bases from J, the junction contained 5 bases not matched to a gene. CDR3 in amino acids: CASMPSGEETQYF. DNA for the CDR3: TGTGCCAGCATGCCTAGCGGAGAAGAGACCCAGTACTTC.

V gene TRBV7-8 combines with J gene TRBJ2-1, with TRBD2 identical over 10 bases. Unmatched junction bases numbered 10, after V lost 7 bases and J lost 7 bases. This CDR3 spans 15 amino acids. The germline gives CDR1 SGHVS, CDR2 FQNEAQ. CDR3 DNA sequence: TGTGCCAGCACGCTAGCGGGGGCCGGGGGGAATGAGCAGTTCTTC. It translates to CASTLAGAGGNEQFF.

This sequence joins TRBV30 and TRBJ1-6; the match to TRBD1 covers 10 bases. Per the germline V gene, CDR1 is GTSNPN and CDR2 is SVGIG (reference sequence). The trim removed 1 base at V and 10 bases at J, leaving 4 bases unmatched. The CDR3 is 14 residues long. Written as DNA, the CDR3 is TGTGCCTGGAGTGAGGGACAGGGGTTATCACCCCTCCACTTT. Protein: CAWSEGQGLSPLHF.

The CDR3 protein is CASSPRGQSHFNYGYTF. CDR3 DNA: TGTGCCAGCAGCCCGCGGGGACAGAGCCATTTTAACTATGGCTACACCTTC. The rearrangement links TRBV9 to TRBJ1-2; 7 bases agree with TRBD1. The ends lost 4 bases at V and 1 base at J; junction bases unmatched: 13. The CDR3 has 17 amino acids. Per germline, CDR1 SGDLS and CDR2 YYNGEE.

This clone was seen a handful of times. The chain links TRBV4-3 to TRBJ1-5; TRBD1 might be the D (5 bases). Between the trimmed V and J ends, which lost 0 bases and 0 bases, there was a span of 6 bases. The V gene's germline CDR1 is LGHNA and CDR2 YSLEER. The CDR3 spans 15 residues. For the CDR3, the DNA is TGCGCCAGCAGCCAAGATGGGGGTAGCAATCAGCCCCAGCATTTT. Residues: CASSQDGGSNQPQHF.

The J gene is TRBJ2-7, the V gene TRBV5-5, with 9 bases fitting TRBD1. The V gene's germline CDR1 is SGHKS and CDR2 YYEKEE (reference sequence). Trimming cost V 3 bases and J 0 bases; bases outside gene matches: 4. CDR3 length equals 15 residues. For the CDR3, the DNA is TGTGCCAGCAGCTCGGGACAGGGATTCTCCTACGAGCAGTACTTC. Protein sequence: CASSSGQGFSYEQYF.

The chain joins TRBV9 to TRBJ1-1; no definite D call. Germline CDR1 and CDR2: SGDLS and YYNGEE. V lost 0 bases, J lost 0 bases, and 6 bases lay in between. The CDR3 is made up of 14 amino acids. CDR3 sequence (DNA): TGTGCCAGCAGCGTAGGGATAATGAACACTGAAGCTTTCTTT. Translating gives CASSVGIMNTEAFF.

V and J are TRBV29-1 and TRBJ2-3; no clear D gene. Germline CDR1 is SQVTM and CDR2 is ANQGSEA. The CDR3 consists of 17 residues. V lost 4 bases and J lost 2, with 22 bases in between. The CDR3 DNA reads TGCAGCGTTGTGGGCGATTTAGATCCTCAGTTCACAGATACGCAGTATTTT. Its translation is CSVVGDLDPQFTDTQYF.

This CDR3 reads CASSLGAYEQYF. Written as DNA, the CDR3 is TGTGCCAGCAGCTTAGGGGCCTACGAGCAGTACTTC. This rearrangement joins TRBV11-2 to TRBJ2-7; D gene unclear. There are 12 residues in the CDR3. In germline, CDR1 is SGHAT, CDR2 FQNNGV. The V and J ends lost 1 base and 2 bases respectively, with 3 bases between them.

The CDR3 nucleotides read TGTGCCAGCAGTCCCCAGACAGGGGGCGGGTACGAGCAGTACTTC. Amino acid sequence: CASSPQTGGGYEQYF. V is TRBV6-6 and J is TRBJ2-7; 10 positions match TRBD1. Germline CDR1 reads MNHNY; CDR2 reads SVGAGI (reference sequence). The CDR3 contains 15 residues. The V segment lost 5 bases and the J segment 4 bases; nucleotides outside the gene matches: 8.

V is TRBV28 and J is TRBJ2-1; 10 bases are shared with TRBD2. Germline trimming cut 6 bases from V and 7 bases from J; bases unmatched to any gene: 9. The CDR3 sequence is 15 residues long. CDR1 MDHEN and CDR2 SYDVKM come from the germline V gene. The CDR3 spells CASSAPGLAINEQFF. The DNA for the CDR3 is TGTGCCAGCAGCGCCCCGGGACTAGCGATTAATGAGCAGTTCTTC.

The chain carries TRBV7-9 and TRBJ1-2, with no clear D. CDR1 is SEHNR, CDR2 FQNEAQ, per germline (reference sequence). Trimming pared 5 bases from V and 4 bases from J, leaving 14 bases between. This CDR3 has 14 residues. The DNA for the CDR3 is TGTGCCAGCAGCCCCCCCCCTGGAATCTATGGCTACACCTTC. Translated: CASSPPPGIYGYTF.

This sequence joins TRBV7-6 and TRBJ2-1; 8 positions match TRBD1. Trimming removed 6 bases from V and 10 bases from J; junction bases left unmatched: 14. The CDR3 contains 15 residues. Germline V gives CDR1 SGHVS, CDR2 FNYEAQ. For the CDR3, the DNA is TGTGCCAGCAGTCGCCTAGGCAGGGGGCAAGGGGAGCAGTTCTTC. Residues: CASSRLGRGQGEQFF.